The 18 T cell receptor beta chains presented below share a single source sample, sequenced in a study of blood T cell repertoires in COVID-19. Assay: immunoSEQ multiplex PCR; the TCRdb copy retains only in-frame clones and omits some. The sample lists 95,000 to 150,000 clones; 82% were seen once. Sequencing used peripheral blood. The receptors were sampled from a woman in her seventies with acute or convalescent COVID-19.

This clone was seen only once. This chain connects TRBV20-1 to TRBJ1-2, with 10 bases matching TRBD1. The germline V gene encodes CDR1 DFQATT and CDR2 SNEGSKA (reference sequence). V gave up 3 bases and J gave up 4 bases; unmatched junction bases: 8. The CDR3 consists of 15 residues. CDR3 region: CSASLGQGYGYGYTF. As DNA, the CDR3 is TGCAGTGCTAGTTTGGGACAGGGGTATGGCTATGGCTACACCTTC.

In DNA form, the CDR3 reads TGTGCCAGCAGTGAGAGGAAACAGGGACAGGGGGCTTGGTATGGCTACACCTTC. This translates into CASSERKQGQGAWYGYTF. The V and J genes are TRBV6-1 and TRBJ1-2, with 12 nucleotides matching TRBD1. This CDR3 has 18 amino acids. The J segment lost 5 bases and the V segment lost 3 bases, leaving 13 bases of the junction unmatched. Looked up from germline, CDR1 is MNHNS and CDR2 is SASEGT.

The chain has TRBV19 and TRBJ1-2, with no clear D. This CDR3 spans 12 amino acids. CDR1 is LNHDA, CDR2 SQIVND, per germline (reference sequence). V was cut by 5 bases and J by 7 bases, with 11 bases left in between. The CDR3: CASSLMDSGYTF. For the CDR3, the DNA is TGTGCCAGTAGTCTTATGGACTCTGGCTACACCTTC. Drawing the rest from reference TRBV19 and TRBJ1-2, the complete variable domain is DGGITQSPKYLFRKEGQNVTLSCEQNLNHDAMYWYRQDPGQGLRLIYYSQIVNDFQKGDIAEGYSVSREKKESFPLTVTSAQKNPTAFYLCASSLMDSGYTFGSGTRLTVV.

The V gene is TRBV6-6, the J gene TRBJ2-7; TRBD1 matches at 9 bases. The CDR3 spans 15 residues. CDR1 and CDR2 (germline): MNHNY, SVGAGI (reference sequence). V trimming: 6 bases; J trimming: 1 base; junction bases outside the gene matches: 7. This chain's CDR3 is CASSNPGQGSYEQYF. The CDR3 region has the DNA TGTGCCAGCAGCAACCCGGGACAGGGATCCTACGAGCAGTACTTC.

V gene TRBV19 combines with J gene TRBJ1-5, with D tentatively TRBD1 (5 bases). Germline assignment: CDR1 LNHDA and CDR2 SQIVND (reference sequence). There are 13 residues in the CDR3. Trimming shortened V by 7 bases and J by 6 bases, and 13 bases separated the two germline ends. The CDR3 reads CASTREGFQPQHF. The CDR3 nucleotides are TGTGCCAGTACCAGGGAAGGCTTTCAGCCCCAGCATTTT.

The V and J genes are TRBV6-5 and TRBJ2-3; 8 bases fit TRBD2. CDR1 is MNHEY, CDR2 SVGAGI, per germline. This CDR3 region has 14 residues. The J segment lost 3 bases and the V segment lost 10 bases, leaving 9 bases of the junction unmatched. CDR3 sequence reads: CATRRAGGTDTQYF. In DNA, the CDR3 is TGTGCCACGCGGCGGGCGGGGGGTACAGATACGCAGTATTTT.

Only a few counts were recorded for this clone. The genes are TRBV27 and TRBJ2-1, with 9 bases fitting TRBD2. Trimming took 2 bases from V and 3 from J; bases not matched to a gene: 5. Per germline, CDR1 MNHEY and CDR2 SMNVEV (reference sequence). This CDR3 region has 16 residues. Here the CDR3 DNA reads TGTGCCAGCAGTTTAGGGGGGACTAGCCGCTACAATGAGCAGTTCTTC. As protein: CASSLGGTSRYNEQFF.

V and J are TRBV18 and TRBJ1-5; 11 bases map to TRBD1. The germline V gene has CDR1 KGHSH and CDR2 LQKENI. The CDR3 spans 16 residues. J was trimmed by 6 bases and V by 2 bases; bases with no gene match: 6. CDR3 sequence: CASSPLDRGLGQPQHF. The CDR3 DNA follows: TGTGCCAGCTCACCATTGGACAGGGGGCTGGGTCAGCCCCAGCATTTT.

V and J are TRBV5-5 and TRBJ1-5; TRBD1 agrees at 11 bases. V lost 0 bases to trimming and J lost 1 base; unmatched junction nucleotides: 0. CDR1 and CDR2 from the germline V gene are SGHKS and YYEKEE (reference sequence). The CDR3 runs to 16 residues. The CDR3 loop is CASSLGTGGSNQPQHF. The DNA of the CDR3 is TGTGCCAGCAGCTTGGGGACAGGGGGCAGCAATCAGCCCCAGCATTTT.

Only a few counts were recorded for this clone. The genes are TRBV10-3 and TRBJ2-6; no definite D call. The V end lost 0 bases, the J end lost 2 bases, and 5 bases lay between the germline ends. Germline assignment: CDR1 ENHRY and CDR2 SYGVKD. The CDR3 runs 15 residues. The CDR3 sequence is CAISESTPGANVLTF. The DNA for the CDR3 is TGTGCCATCAGTGAGTCGACTCCTGGGGCCAACGTCCTGACTTTC.

The gene calls are TRBV19 and TRBJ1-1; D uncertain. This CDR3 is 12 amino acids long. The germline V and J ends were trimmed by 5 bases and 11 bases, with 15 bases remaining between them. Germline loops: CDR1 LNHDA, CDR2 SQIVND (reference sequence). The CDR3 is CASSFLSSGAFF. The CDR3 DNA is TGTGCCAGTAGTTTCTTGAGCTCGGGGGCTTTCTTT.

The rearrangement links TRBV5-1 to TRBJ1-6; no firm D call. Deletions cut 2 bases from V and 8 bases from J, with 8 bases between. Germline CDR1 SGHRS, CDR2 YFSETQ. The CDR3 is 13 amino acids. CDR3 region: CASSLSEDSPLHF. CDR3 DNA: TGCGCCAGCAGCTTATCCGAGGATTCACCCCTCCACTTT. Full variable domain (outside the CDR3, taken from reference TRBV5-1 and TRBJ1-6): KAGVTQTPRYLIKTRGQQVTLSCSPISGHRSVSWYQQTPGQGLQFLFEYFSETQRNKGNFPGRFSGRQFSNSRSEMNVSTLELGDSALYLCASSLSEDSPLHFGNGTRLTVT.

This clone appeared a single time. The rearrangement uses TRBV11-2 and TRBJ1-6, with TRBD1 as a possible D gene (5 bases). The V gene lost 6 bases and the J gene lost 7 bases, with 16 bases spanning the gap. The CDR3 runs to 15 residues. CDR1 and CDR2 (germline): SGHAT, FQNNGV. CDR3 sequence (DNA): TGTGCCAGCAGGGCAGGGAGCGGGGCGAATTCACCCCTCCACTTT. Protein: CASRAGSGANSPLHF.

The chain employs TRBV11-3 and TRBJ2-3, with TRBD2 as a possible D gene (6 bases). Germline assignment: CDR1 SGHNT and CDR2 YENEEA. The CDR3 covers 15 residues. V lost 1 base and J 3 bases, leaving 11 bases between the germline ends. CDR3 nucleotide sequence: TGTGCCAGCAGCTTAGCCGCGGGACCGACAGATACGCAGTATTTT. Translating it yields CASSLAAGPTDTQYF. The variable domain in full, with the rest retrieved from reference TRBV11-3 and TRBJ2-3, is EAGVVQSPRYKIIEKKQPVAFWCNPISGHNTLYWYLQNLGQGPELLIRYENEEAVDDSQLPKDRFSAERLKGVDSTLKIQPAELGDSAVYLCASSLAAGPTDTQYFGPGTRLTVL.

Only a few counts were recorded for this clone. V and J are TRBV5-4 and TRBJ2-1, with D possibly being TRBD1 (6 bases). V was cut by 5 bases and J by 3 bases, with 9 bases left in between. Germline values: CDR1 SGHNT, CDR2 YYREEE (reference sequence). This CDR3 has 13 amino acids. The CDR3 DNA follows: TGTGCCAGCAGAGCGGACAGCTACAATGAGCAGTTCTTC. Its protein product is CASRADSYNEQFF.

This clone was observed a handful of times. The J gene is TRBJ1-2, the V gene TRBV27; no firm D call. The CDR3 is 13 residues long. The V and J ends lost 6 bases and 0 bases respectively, with 8 bases between them. Looked up from germline, CDR1 is MNHEY and CDR2 is SMNVEV (reference sequence). The DNA for the CDR3 is TGTGCCAGCAGCCGGGGAACTAACTATGGCTACACCTTC. Residues: CASSRGTNYGYTF.

The gene calls are TRBV12-1 and TRBJ1-2; the D segment call TRBD1 is taken from the table without a DNA check. TRBV12-1 is described as a pseudogene. This CDR3 contains 15 residues. CDR3 nucleotides: TGTGCCAGCAGCACTTCGAGTGACAGGGGCTATGGCTACACCTTC. This codes for CASSTSSDRGYGYTF.

The chain recombines TRBV24-1 with TRBJ2-3, with D possibly matching TRBD1 (8 bases). There are 14 residues in the CDR3. Germline V gene sequence: CDR1 KGHDR, CDR2 SFDVKD. V was cut by 5 bases and J by 5 bases, with 13 bases left in between. The CDR3 sequence is CATSVTGGVDTQYF. DNA of the CDR3: TGTGCCACCAGTGTAACAGGGGGGGTAGATACGCAGTATTTT.